This T cell receptor beta chain appears in the sequencing data of a study of shared clonotypes between healthy human individuals. Study summary: Aged 18 to 49, the donors were a couple of women and three men.

Produced via immunoSEQ multiplex PCR; TCRdb's table is partial and in-frame only. The sample lists hundreds of thousands of clones, 75% to 80% occurring once. The CDR3 has 13 amino acids. CDR1 and CDR2 (germline): ENHRY, SYGVKD. Trimming removed 0 bases at V and 6 bases at J, with 7 bases between. This receptor was taken from a woman between 35 and 50 years old in good health. Some clones in this sample may be carry-over from other donors' samples. The chain carries TRBV10-3 and TRBJ2-3; D possibly uses TRBD1 or TRBD2 (5 bases each). The specimen sequenced was PBMCs. The CDR3 bases are TGTGCCATCAGTGAGTCCGGGGACGATACGCAGTATTTT. It specifies CAISESGDDTQYF.